This note documents a single TCR beta chain sequence. The study assigned cohorts using participant-reported clinical history. Among Cohort 3 donors, those recovered had two negative PCRs, clearance, or symptom resolution. CDR3 length: 15 residues. The V gene's germline CDR1 is SQVTM and CDR2 ANQGSEA. Trimming removed 5 bases from V and 4 bases from J; junction bases left unmatched: 7. This entry comes from a study of blood T cell repertoires in COVID-19. In the original processing: Using reference gene primer amplification, nucleated cell counts were estimated. The protocol was immunoSEQ multiplex PCR, while the TCRdb copy is restricted to in-frame clones and leaves out a portion. V and J calls and clone size are as listed in that table; D and trimming were resolved from the DNA. The table shows nearly 400,000 clones, with roughly 89% occurring only once.

This sequence was found in a woman in her 30s who had recovered from COVID-19. Sequenced: PBMCs or T cells enriched from blood (not recorded which). V is TRBV29-1 and J is TRBJ2-2, with 10 bases matching TRBD2. The CDR3 DNA reads as TGCAGCGTTCATCCGGGACTAGCGTCCACCGGGGAGCTGTTTTTT. Amino acid sequence: CSVHPGLASTGELFF.